Listed here are 24 T cell receptor beta chains from one sample, sequenced in a study of cytomegalovirus exposure and HLA in healthy donors. The primer mix had 60 Vbeta and 13 Jbeta primers. The protocol was immunoSEQ multiplex PCR, while the TCRdb copy is restricted to in-frame clones and leaves out a portion. Of over 110,000 clones listed, over 65% are singletons. Sequenced sample: PBMCs. All receptors come from a male donor in good health and CMV-seronegative.

This clone has a handful of counts. V gene TRBV10-1 combines with J gene TRBJ2-3; TRBD2 matches 9 bases. This CDR3 has 17 amino acids. Germline-derived CDR1 and CDR2 are WNHNN and SYGVQD (reference sequence). J gave up 1 base and V 0 bases, and 5 bases lay outside the gene matches. CDR3 in DNA: TGCGCCAGCAGTGAGTCGAAGTTAGCGGGGGGCACAGATACGCAGTATTTT. Translation gives CASSESKLAGGTDTQYF.

The rearrangement links TRBV4-2 to TRBJ2-7, with D perhaps matching TRBD2 (6 bases). The CDR3 extends over 14 amino acids. V was pared by 4 bases and J by 2 bases, with 12 bases between. CDR1 and CDR2 from the germline V gene are LGHNA and YNFKEQ. DNA of the CDR3: TGTGCCAGCAGCCCCGGGGGAGCTACCTACGAGCAGTACTTC. It encodes CASSPGGATYEQYF.

V usage is TRBV2 and J usage is TRBJ1-1, with D possibly TRBD1 on 6 matching bases. This CDR3 has 15 amino acids. Between the trimmed V and J ends, which lost 10 bases and 5 bases, there was a span of 23 bases. Looked up from germline, CDR1 is SNHLY and CDR2 is FYNNEI. CDR3 protein: CATTRDRDKKTEAFF. For the CDR3, the DNA is TGTGCCACCACCCGGGACCGGGACAAGAAAACTGAAGCTTTCTTT.

This chain joins TRBV6-5 and TRBJ1-1; the D is unclear. The CDR3 sequence is 13 residues long. Between the trimmed V and J ends, which lost 4 bases and 3 bases, there was a span of 9 bases. Germline V gene lookup returns CDR1 MNHEY and CDR2 SVGAGI. CDR3 coding DNA: TGTGCCAGCAGTTTGGGGAGTGACACTGAAGCTTTCTTT. Its protein is CASSLGSDTEAFF.

The chain couples TRBV15 to TRBJ2-2; TRBD2 matches at 7 bases. Germline lookup yields CDR1 LNHNV and CDR2 YYDKDF (reference sequence). Trimming at V came to 0 bases and at J to 13 bases, leaving 11 bases not matched to a gene. This CDR3 region has 15 residues. The CDR3 is CATSRDVAGGGWLFF. Written as DNA, the CDR3 is TGTGCCACCAGCAGAGATGTAGCGGGTGGGGGTTGGCTGTTTTTT.

The count of this clone is one. The chain couples TRBV15 to TRBJ2-7; the match to TRBD2 covers 8 bases. CDR3 size: 13 residues. The V gene's germline CDR1 is LNHNV and CDR2 YYDKDF (reference sequence). The junction had 9 bases not matched to a gene; V was cut back by 8 bases and J by 6 bases. CDR3 bases: TGTGCCACCGGGGGAAGCGGGAGTATCGAGCAGTACTTC. Translation gives CATGGSGSIEQYF. The whole variable domain, remainder taken from reference TRBV15 and TRBJ2-7, is DAMVIQNPRYQVTQFGKPVTLSCSQTLNHNVMYWYQQKSSQAPKLLFHYYDKDFNNEADTPDNFQSRRPNTSFCFLDIRSPGLGDTAMYLCATGGSGSIEQYFGPGTRLTVT.

This sequence joins TRBV7-3 and TRBJ2-5, with D perhaps matching TRBD2 (5 bases). CDR1 is SGHTA, CDR2 FQGTGA, per germline. The CDR3 totals 15 residues. V lost 6 bases and J 6 bases, leaving 20 bases between the germline ends. The CDR3 loop reads CASRQTVFPGKTQYF. The CDR3 bases are TGTGCCAGCAGACAAACAGTTTTCCCCGGGAAGACCCAGTACTTC.

This chain joins TRBV13 and TRBJ2-3; D is possibly TRBD2 (5 bases). Trimming took 5 bases from V and 2 from J, leaving 20 bases between them. This CDR3 has 17 residues. CDR1 and CDR2 from the germline V gene are PRHDT and FYEKMQ (reference sequence). CDR3 nucleotides: TGTGCCAGCAGCCCCCCGGACTTTCAAATCCACACAGATACGCAGTATTTT. Translated, it gives CASSPPDFQIHTDTQYF.

The chain joins TRBV6-6 to TRBJ2-3, with D possibly being TRBD2 (6 bases). This CDR3 comprises 14 residues. CDR1 is MNHNY, CDR2 SVGAGI, per germline (reference sequence). V lost 9 bases and J 6 bases, leaving 19 bases between the germline ends. CDR3 sequence reads: CASQSGSPRDTQYF. The CDR3 DNA reads as TGTGCCAGTCAGAGCGGGTCCCCTCGGGATACGCAGTATTTT.

This clone came up once. This chain uses TRBV4-1 with TRBJ1-1; no clear D. The germline gives CDR1 MGHRA, CDR2 YSYEKL. V dropped 0 bases and J dropped 7 bases, with 6 bases sitting between them. The CDR3 covers 12 residues. CDR3 in amino acids: CASSQEGSEAFF. Written as DNA, the CDR3 is TGCGCCAGCAGCCAAGAGGGGAGTGAAGCTTTCTTT.

This clone was seen once. V usage is TRBV7-3 and J usage is TRBJ2-1; 11 positions match TRBD2. This CDR3 has 15 amino acids. The V segment lost 5 bases and the J segment 5 bases; nucleotides outside the gene matches: 5. CDR1 SGHTA and CDR2 FQGTGA come from the germline V gene. CDR3 DNA: TGTGCCAGCAGCGTGACTAGCGGGGACAACAATGAGCAGTTCTTC. Protein product: CASSVTSGDNNEQFF.

In its sample, this clone was seen once. The chain carries TRBV10-3 and TRBJ1-2; no firm D call. V dropped 8 bases and J dropped 7 bases, with 11 bases sitting between them. CDR3 length: 11 residues. From germline, CDR1 is ENHRY and CDR2 SYGVKD. The DNA for the CDR3 is TGTGCCATCGCGGGTGTAGGTGGCTACACCTTC. It codes for CAIAGVGGYTF.

A remark on this clone: Other DNA sequences of this sample code for an identical CDR3. The chain carries TRBV6-4 and TRBJ2-3, with 9 nucleotides matching TRBD2. The trim removed 3 bases at V and 6 bases at J, leaving 7 bases unmatched. CDR1 MRHNA and CDR2 SNTAGT come from the germline V gene. This CDR3 spans 15 amino acids. The CDR3 is CASSEAGGGRDTQYF. The CDR3 DNA reads TGTGCCAGCAGTGAAGCGGGAGGCGGGCGGGATACGCAGTATTTT.

This clone showed up just once. The gene calls are TRBV7-8 and TRBJ1-4; unclear D gene. V dropped 5 bases and J dropped 11 bases, with 15 bases sitting between them. CDR1 and CDR2 (germline): SGHVS, FQNEAQ. The CDR3 loop spans 13 amino acids. The CDR3 region is CASSGRKSEKLFF. CDR3 nucleotides: TGTGCCAGCAGCGGGAGGAAGTCGGAGAAACTGTTTTTT. The full variable domain, completed using reference TRBV7-8 and TRBJ1-4, is GAGVSQSPRYKVAKRGQDVALRCDPISGHVSLFWYQQALGQGPEFLTYFQNEAQLDKSGLPSDRFFAERPEGSVSTLKIQRTQQEDSAVYLCASSGRKSEKLFFGSGTQLSVL.

CDR3 coding DNA: TGTGCCAGCAGCCCGCAGCGGGACCTCTACAATGAGCAGTTCTTC. Protein product: CASSPQRDLYNEQFF. The chain has TRBV7-2 and TRBJ2-1; TRBD2 matches 7 bases. The J segment lost 3 bases and the V segment lost 5 bases, leaving 7 bases of the junction unmatched. The CDR3 sequence is 15 residues long. The germline V gene encodes CDR1 SGHTA and CDR2 FQGNSA.

The rearrangement links TRBV28 to TRBJ1-2; D perhaps matches TRBD1 (5 bases). Germline V lookup: CDR1 MDHEN, CDR2 SYDVKM. The length of the CDR3 is 13 residues. V lost 4 bases and J lost 8, with 14 bases in between. The CDR3 sequence: CASSSTQAGGYTF. CDR3 nucleotides: TGTGCCAGCAGTTCGACACAGGCTGGCGGCTACACCTTC.

V and J are TRBV11-3 and TRBJ2-7; D is uncertain. The CDR3 spans 13 residues. The V gene's germline CDR1 is SGHNT and CDR2 YENEEA. V was trimmed by 1 base and J by 2 bases, leaving 6 bases between them. The CDR3 loop is CASSLAFPYEQYF. The CDR3 bases are TGTGCCAGCAGCTTAGCGTTCCCCTACGAGCAGTACTTC.

The chain uses TRBV7-2 and TRBJ2-5; D gene ambiguous. The germline CDR1 and CDR2 sequences are SGHTA and FQGNSA. Trimming stripped 4 bases from V and 4 bases from J, with 4 bases between. The CDR3 is made up of 11 amino acids. The CDR3 DNA reads as TGTGCCAGCAGCTCTCCAGAGACCCAGTACTTC. Amino acid sequence: CASSSPETQYF.

The V call is TRBV4-1, the J call TRBJ2-7; D is possibly TRBD1 (6 bases). The V end was cut by 4 bases, the J end by 0 bases, with 13 bases between. The germline V gene encodes CDR1 MGHRA and CDR2 YSYEKL. This CDR3 spans 15 amino acids. In DNA form, the CDR3 reads TGCGCCAGCAGCCTGGCAGACAGGAGCTCCTACGAGCAGTACTTC. Its protein is CASSLADRSSYEQYF.

This clone showed up just a few times. This chain joins TRBV5-6 and TRBJ1-1, with D maybe TRBD1 (5 bases). Per germline, CDR1 SGHDT and CDR2 YYEEEE. Trimming cost V 2 bases and J 1 base, with 12 bases left between them. The CDR3 covers 15 residues. The CDR3 spells CASSFGGNRNTEAFF. The CDR3 DNA reads as TGTGCCAGCAGCTTTGGGGGGAATAGGAACACTGAAGCTTTCTTT.

CDR3 DNA sequence: TGTGCCAGCAGCTTGATGGGGAGCTCCTACGAGCAGTACTTC. Protein product: CASSLMGSSYEQYF. J is TRBJ2-5 and V is TRBV5-6; perhaps TRBD2 as D (5 bases). The DNA matches TRBJ2-7 better at its end, which makes the J call doubtful. There are 14 residues in the CDR3. The germline V gene has CDR1 SGHDT and CDR2 YYEEEE.

The V gene is TRBV7-2, the J gene TRBJ1-2; 9 nucleotides match TRBD1. The CDR3 runs to 14 residues. The ends lost 5 bases at V and 4 bases at J; junction bases unmatched: 5. Germline lookup yields CDR1 SGHTA and CDR2 FQGNSA. DNA of the CDR3: TGTGCCAGCAGCCGCGGACAGGGGAGCTATGGCTACACCTTC. It specifies CASSRGQGSYGYTF.

The V call is TRBV25-1, the J call TRBJ2-7; D is ambiguous. Germline CDR1 MGHDK, CDR2 SYGVNS. Trimming left V 6 bases short and J 4 bases short, with 7 bases between. There are 11 residues in the CDR3. CDR3 in amino acids: CASRYIYEQYF. DNA of the CDR3: TGTGCCAGCAGATATATTTACGAGCAGTACTTC.

In this sample, this clone turned up a few times. The chain has TRBV4-3 and TRBJ1-2, with 7 bases identical to TRBD1. CDR3 size: 17 residues. Germline CDR1 is LGHNA and CDR2 is YSLEER. V lost 4 bases to trimming and J lost 2 bases; unmatched junction nucleotides: 13. The CDR3 DNA sequence: TGCGCCAGCAGCCGAGACTCCGAGACAGGGCGAAACTATGGCTACACCTTC. Translated, it gives CASSRDSETGRNYGYTF.